Sequencing of this T cell receptor beta chain was carried out in a study of T cell changes during pregnancy in multiple sclerosis (dated by TCRdb to the late 2010s). Turning to the overall study: In women with multiple sclerosis, the researchers looked at how the T cell repertoire shifted as pregnancy progressed.

In regard to this clone: Which antigen it targets is not known. The input lacks base qualities; no much larger clone sits a single base away.

Including the terminal cysteine and phenylalanine, the CDR3 comprises 16 residues. Only the CDR3 DNA is retained, 48 bases long and in frame from the first base. CDR1 and CDR2 (SGHRS, YFSETQ) derive from the germline V gene. Germline trimming amounts to 0 bases on V and 5 bases on J, with 8 as the count of junction bases outside the gene matches. The library was built by means of the immunoSEQ multiplex PCR assay. TCRdb mirrors the immuneACCESS table, restricted to in-frame sequences. Some clones are absent from its copies; in checked studies, under half trace to an unresolved V gene, and the reason for the others is unknown. The sample contains tens of thousands of clones, approximately 92% of them found a single time. The ten most abundant clones make up around 2% of the sample.

The chain was built from TRBV5-1 and TRBJ2-7; 10 central bases correspond to TRBD2. The source material was peripheral blood, sampled in the third trimester of pregnancy. The source is a female donor in good health, enrolled as a control in a pregnancy study. This receptor carries the CDR3 CASSLGSGGAVNEQYF. The bases are TGCGCCAGCAGCTTGGGCAGCGGGGGGGCCGTCAACGAGCAGTACTTC.